Shown below are 16 T cell receptor beta chains from a single sample sequenced in a study of blood T cell repertoires in COVID-19. Method: immunoSEQ multiplex PCR; TCRdb's copy keeps in-frame clones and lacks some. The table includes a few hundred thousand clones, 75% to 95% detected once. The sequenced material came from peripheral blood. These receptors were collected from a woman under 40 with COVID-19, enrolled during active disease.

J is TRBJ2-5 and V is TRBV25-1; 7 nucleotides line up with TRBD1. There are 15 residues in the CDR3. V lost 0 bases to trimming and J lost 4 bases; unmatched junction nucleotides: 5. Per the germline V gene, CDR1 is MGHDK and CDR2 is SYGVNS. The CDR3 reads CASSEYRDSPETQYF. CDR3 nucleotide sequence: TGTGCCAGCAGTGAATACCGGGACAGTCCAGAGACCCAGTACTTC.

The rearrangement uses TRBV6-5 and TRBJ2-7; the D gene is possibly TRBD1 (6 bases). This CDR3 has 15 amino acids. With 0 bases removed from V and 3 bases from J, the gap between germline ends came to 12 bases. Looked up from germline, CDR1 is MNHEY and CDR2 is SVGAGI. CDR3 protein: CASSYSPGDGYEQYF. The CDR3 coding sequence is TGTGCCAGCAGTTACTCTCCAGGGGATGGCTACGAGCAGTACTTC.

The CDR3, as DNA: TGTGCCAGCTCACTTAGACAGGTCTCCTACGAGCAGTACTTC. As protein: CASSLRQVSYEQYF. The chain couples TRBV18 to TRBJ2-7; tentatively, D is TRBD1 (6 bases). Trimming cost V 4 bases and J 0 bases, with 10 bases left between them. This CDR3 contains 14 residues. Germline CDR1 is KGHSH and CDR2 is LQKENI.

This sequence joins TRBV5-4 and TRBJ2-1; 13 nucleotides line up with TRBD2. In germline, CDR1 is SGHNT, CDR2 YYREEE (reference sequence). V lost 4 bases to trimming and J lost 7 bases; unmatched junction nucleotides: 8. This CDR3 is built from 16 residues. CDR3 sequence reads: CASSPSRTSGSNEQFF. The CDR3 region has the DNA TGTGCCAGCAGCCCCAGTAGGACTAGCGGGAGTAATGAGCAGTTCTTC.

The genes are TRBV4-1 and TRBJ2-7; 7 bases agree with TRBD1. CDR3 length: 14 residues. Germline V gives CDR1 MGHRA, CDR2 YSYEKL. V gave up 5 bases and J gave up 2 bases; unmatched junction bases: 6. The CDR3 spells CASSASGTAYEQYF. In DNA form, the CDR3 reads TGCGCCAGCAGCGCATCCGGGACAGCCTACGAGCAGTACTTC.

The chain carries TRBV2 and TRBJ2-7, with no clear D. CDR3 length: 13 amino acids. Trimming stripped 7 bases from V and 7 bases from J, with 17 bases between. Germline CDR1 SNHLY, CDR2 FYNNEI. The CDR3 is CASNVRPAEEQYF. In nucleotides, the CDR3 is TGTGCCAGCAACGTCCGTCCGGCGGAAGAGCAGTACTTC.

V is TRBV7-8 and J is TRBJ1-5; the D is unclear. Germline V lookup: CDR1 SGHVS, CDR2 FQNEAQ. Trimming removed 4 bases at V and 6 bases at J, with 16 bases between. This CDR3 is 15 amino acids long. CDR3 nucleotide sequence: TGTGCCAGCAGCTCCGCCCAGAGGGTGGGTCAGCCCCAGCATTTT. Translating gives CASSSAQRVGQPQHF.

This clone was observed a single time. The chain joins TRBV11-2 to TRBJ1-4, with D maybe TRBD1 (5 bases). Germline V gives CDR1 SGHAT, CDR2 FQNNGV. V was cut by 6 bases and J by 8 bases, with 16 bases left in between. This CDR3 region has 14 residues. Here the CDR3 DNA reads TGTGCCAGCAGACAGTGGGGACTCGGCGAAAAACTGTTTTTT. This translates into CASRQWGLGEKLFF.

The V and J genes are TRBV5-1 and TRBJ2-5, with a weak D call TRBD1 (5 bases). The V end was cut by 4 bases, the J end by 5 bases, with 9 bases between. Germline CDR1 is SGHRS and CDR2 is YFSETQ. This CDR3 is built from 12 residues. Here the CDR3 reads CASSLSGETQYF. CDR3 sequence (DNA): TGCGCCAGCAGCCTCTCAGGGGAGACCCAGTACTTC. The full variable domain, its missing parts supplied by reference TRBV5-1 and TRBJ2-5, is KAGVTQTPRYLIKTRGQQVTLSCSPISGHRSVSWYQQTPGQGLQFLFEYFSETQRNKGNFPGRFSGRQFSNSRSEMNVSTLELGDSALYLCASSLSGETQYFGPGTRLLVL.

The J gene is TRBJ2-3, the V gene TRBV20-1; 11 nucleotides agree with TRBD2. The ends lost 3 bases at V and 5 bases at J; junction bases unmatched: 4. This CDR3 is built from 14 residues. Germline assignment: CDR1 DFQATT and CDR2 SNEGSKA (reference sequence). CDR3: CSASSGRAQDTQYF. For the CDR3, the DNA is TGCAGTGCTAGTAGCGGGAGGGCCCAAGATACGCAGTATTTT.

The rearrangement joins TRBV15 to TRBJ1-3, with 7 bases that match TRBD1. The germline V gene has CDR1 LNHNV and CDR2 YYDKDF (reference sequence). This CDR3 comprises 15 residues. J was trimmed by 4 bases and V by 6 bases; bases with no gene match: 9. The CDR3 DNA reads as TGTGCCACCAGTCCCGACAGGGTTTCGGGAAACACCATATATTTT. Protein sequence: CATSPDRVSGNTIYF.

This rearrangement joins TRBV19 to TRBJ2-1, with D perhaps TRBD2 (6 bases). This CDR3 has 13 residues. The V gene lost 6 bases and the J gene lost 4 bases, with 10 bases spanning the gap. In germline, CDR1 is LNHDA, CDR2 SQIVND (reference sequence). The DNA of the CDR3 is TGTGCCAGTAGGTACGGGGGTTACAATGAGCAGTTCTTC. Translating it yields CASRYGGYNEQFF.

J is TRBJ2-2 and V is TRBV5-1; the match to TRBD1 covers 7 bases. The CDR3 is 14 amino acids. Germline loops: CDR1 SGHRS, CDR2 YFSETQ. Germline trimming cut 1 base from V and 4 bases from J; bases unmatched to any gene: 1. CDR3 DNA: TGCGCCAGCAGCTTGAAGGGGGCCACCGGGGAGCTGTTTTTT. Translated: CASSLKGATGELFF.

This clone was seen only once. This sequence joins TRBV25-1 and TRBJ2-1; D ambiguous. Germline CDR1 reads MGHDK; CDR2 reads SYGVNS. V lost 10 bases and J lost 0, with 13 bases in between. The CDR3 length is 14 residues. CDR3 protein: CATLPPSSYNEQFF. The CDR3 region has the DNA TGTGCCACCCTTCCGCCTAGCTCCTACAATGAGCAGTTCTTC.

J is TRBJ2-2 and V is TRBV4-1; 9 bases line up with TRBD2. The germline CDR1 and CDR2 sequences are MGHRA and YSYEKL. The ends lost 2 bases at V and 5 bases at J; junction bases unmatched: 9. This CDR3 comprises 17 residues. This CDR3 is CASSQSLAGAWTGELFF. The CDR3 DNA sequence: TGCGCCAGCAGCCAATCCTTAGCGGGAGCCTGGACCGGGGAGCTGTTTTTT.

This rearrangement joins TRBV28 to TRBJ2-7, with a tentative D call TRBD1 (5 bases). Germline lookup yields CDR1 MDHEN and CDR2 SYDVKM. Trimming shortened V by 2 bases and J by 7 bases, and 18 bases separated the two germline ends. The length of the CDR3 is 15 residues. CDR3 loop: CASSLNQQGPGEQYF. The CDR3 DNA follows: TGTGCCAGCAGTTTAAATCAACAAGGCCCAGGGGAGCAGTACTTC.